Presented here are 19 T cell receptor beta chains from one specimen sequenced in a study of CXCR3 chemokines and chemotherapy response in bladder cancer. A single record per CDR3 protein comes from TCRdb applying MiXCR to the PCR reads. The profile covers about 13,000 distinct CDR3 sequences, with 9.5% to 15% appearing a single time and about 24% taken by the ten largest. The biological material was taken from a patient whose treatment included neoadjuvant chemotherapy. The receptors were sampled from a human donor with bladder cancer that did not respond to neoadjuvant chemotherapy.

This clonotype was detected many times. CDR3 protein: CASSEQDRGPYEQYF. The CDR3 coding sequence is TGTGCCAGCAGTGAACAGGACAGGGGTCCGTACGAGCAGTACTTC. This sequence joins TRBV6-1 and TRBJ2-7; 9 bases line up with TRBD1. V dropped 2 bases and J dropped 4; count of bases not matched to a gene: 6. The CDR3 runs 15 residues. Germline lookup yields CDR1 MNHNS and CDR2 SASEGT.

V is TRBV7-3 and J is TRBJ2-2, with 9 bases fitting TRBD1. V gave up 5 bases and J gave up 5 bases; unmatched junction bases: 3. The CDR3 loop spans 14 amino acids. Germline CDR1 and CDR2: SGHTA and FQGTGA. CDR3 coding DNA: TGTGCCAGCAGCACGGGACAGGGAACCGGGGAGCTGTTTTTT. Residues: CASSTGQGTGELFF.

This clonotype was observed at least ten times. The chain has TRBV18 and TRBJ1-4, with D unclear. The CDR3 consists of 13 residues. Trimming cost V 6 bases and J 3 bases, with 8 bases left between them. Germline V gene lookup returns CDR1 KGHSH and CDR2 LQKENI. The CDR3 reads CASSRASNEKLFF. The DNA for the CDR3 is TGTGCCAGCTCGAGGGCATCTAATGAAAAACTGTTTTTT.

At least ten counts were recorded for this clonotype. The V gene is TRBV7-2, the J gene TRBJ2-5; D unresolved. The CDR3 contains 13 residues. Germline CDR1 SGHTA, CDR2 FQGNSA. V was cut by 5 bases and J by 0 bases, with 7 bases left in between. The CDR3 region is CASSGSYQETQYF. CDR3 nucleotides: TGTGCCAGCAGCGGGTCATACCAAGAGACCCAGTACTTC. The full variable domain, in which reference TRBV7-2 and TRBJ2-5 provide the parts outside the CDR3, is GAGVSQSPSNKVTEKGKDVELRCDPISGHTALYWYRQSLGQGLEFLIYFQGNSAPDKSGLPSDRFSAERTGGSVSTLTIQRTQQEDSAVYLCASSGSYQETQYFGPGTRLLVL.

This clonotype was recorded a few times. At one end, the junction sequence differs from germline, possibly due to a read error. The CDR3: CASGSGQGAQGANVPTF. The CDR3 bases are TGTGCTAGTGGTTCCGGACAGGGAGCACAAGGGGCCAACGTCCCGACTTTC. The V and J genes are TRBV12-5 and TRBJ2-6; 8 bases are shared with TRBD1. Germline V gives CDR1 LGHNT, CDR2 FRNRAP. The CDR3 runs to 17 residues.

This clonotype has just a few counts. The CDR3 here is CASSTRQGALRSLPQHF. DNA of the CDR3: TGTGCCAGCAGTACTCGACAGGGGGCCCTGCGTTCTTTGCCCCAGCATTTT. The chain carries TRBV6-5 and TRBJ1-5, with 10 bases fitting TRBD1. The CDR3 extends over 17 amino acids. Germline V lookup: CDR1 MNHEY, CDR2 SVGAGI. V dropped 5 bases and J dropped 9; count of bases not matched to a gene: 16.

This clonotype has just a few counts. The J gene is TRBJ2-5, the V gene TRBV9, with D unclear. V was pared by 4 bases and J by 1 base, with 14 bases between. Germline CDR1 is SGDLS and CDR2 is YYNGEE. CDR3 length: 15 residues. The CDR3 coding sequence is TGTGCCAGCAGCCCCAGTCCGGGCCTCCAAGAGACCCAGTACTTC. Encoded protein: CASSPSPGLQETQYF.

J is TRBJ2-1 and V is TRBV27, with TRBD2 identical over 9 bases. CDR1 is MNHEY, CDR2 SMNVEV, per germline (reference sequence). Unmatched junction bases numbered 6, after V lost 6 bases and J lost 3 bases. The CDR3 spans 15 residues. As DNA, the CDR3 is TGTGCCAGCAGCCCCACTAGCGGGTTCTACAATGAGCAGTTCTTC. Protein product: CASSPTSGFYNEQFF.

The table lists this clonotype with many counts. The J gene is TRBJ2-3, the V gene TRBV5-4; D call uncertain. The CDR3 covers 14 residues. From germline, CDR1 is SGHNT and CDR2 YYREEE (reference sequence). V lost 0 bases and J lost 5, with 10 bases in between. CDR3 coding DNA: TGTGCCAGCAGCTTGGCCGTGGGGAAAGATACGCAGTATTTT. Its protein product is CASSLAVGKDTQYF. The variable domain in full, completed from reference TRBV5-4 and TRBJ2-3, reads ETGVTQSPTHLIKTRGQQVTLRCSSQSGHNTVSWYQQALGQGPQFIFQYYREEENGRGNFPPRFSGLQFPNYSSELNVNALELDDSALYLCASSLAVGKDTQYFGPGTRLTVL.

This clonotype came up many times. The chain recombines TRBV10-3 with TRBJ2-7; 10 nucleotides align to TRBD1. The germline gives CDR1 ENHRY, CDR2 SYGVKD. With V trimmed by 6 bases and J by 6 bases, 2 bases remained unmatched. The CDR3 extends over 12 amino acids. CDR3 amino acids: CAISGTGVEQYF. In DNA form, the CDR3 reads TGTGCCATCAGCGGGACAGGGGTCGAGCAGTACTTC.

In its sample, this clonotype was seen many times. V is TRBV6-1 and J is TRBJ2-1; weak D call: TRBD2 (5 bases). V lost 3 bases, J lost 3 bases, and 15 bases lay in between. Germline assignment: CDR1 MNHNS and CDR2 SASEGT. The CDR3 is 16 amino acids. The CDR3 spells CASSDSASGIYNEQFF. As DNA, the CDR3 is TGTGCCAGCAGTGATTCGGCCAGCGGAATCTACAATGAGCAGTTCTTC.

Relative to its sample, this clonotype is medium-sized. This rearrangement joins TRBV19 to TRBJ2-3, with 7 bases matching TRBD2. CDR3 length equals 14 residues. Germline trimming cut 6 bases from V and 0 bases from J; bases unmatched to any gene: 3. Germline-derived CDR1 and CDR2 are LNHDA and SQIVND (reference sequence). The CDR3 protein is CASRASGSTDTQYF. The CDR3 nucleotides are TGTGCCAGTAGGGCTAGCGGTAGCACAGATACGCAGTATTTT.

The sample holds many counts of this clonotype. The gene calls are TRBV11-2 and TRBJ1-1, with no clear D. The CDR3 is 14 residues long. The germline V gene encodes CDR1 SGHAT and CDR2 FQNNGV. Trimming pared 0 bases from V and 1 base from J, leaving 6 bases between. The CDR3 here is CASSLEYGNTEAFF. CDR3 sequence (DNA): TGTGCCAGCAGCTTAGAGTACGGGAACACTGAAGCTTTCTTT.

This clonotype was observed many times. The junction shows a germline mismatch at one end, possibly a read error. CDR3 amino acids: CASRLAGGADTQYF. The DNA for the CDR3 is TGTGCCAGCAGATTAGCGGGGGGGGCAGATACGCAGTATTTT. The J gene is TRBJ2-3, the V gene TRBV7-2; 11 bases match TRBD2. CDR1 SGHTA and CDR2 FQGNSA come from the germline V gene. The CDR3 covers 14 residues.

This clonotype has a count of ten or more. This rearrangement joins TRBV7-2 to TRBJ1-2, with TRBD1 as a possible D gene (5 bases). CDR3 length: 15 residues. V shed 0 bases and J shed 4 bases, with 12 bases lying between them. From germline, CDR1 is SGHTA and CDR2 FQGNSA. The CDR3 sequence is CASSLARVDLYGYTF. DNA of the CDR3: TGTGCCAGCAGCTTAGCCAGGGTCGATCTCTATGGCTACACCTTC.

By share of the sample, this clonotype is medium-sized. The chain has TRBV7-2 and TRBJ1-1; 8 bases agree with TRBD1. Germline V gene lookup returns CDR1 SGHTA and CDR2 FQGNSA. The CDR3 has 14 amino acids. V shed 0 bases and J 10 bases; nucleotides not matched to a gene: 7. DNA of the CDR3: TGTGCCAGCAGCTTAGCTTCAGGACAGGGAGGAGCTTTCTTT. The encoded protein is CASSLASGQGGAFF.

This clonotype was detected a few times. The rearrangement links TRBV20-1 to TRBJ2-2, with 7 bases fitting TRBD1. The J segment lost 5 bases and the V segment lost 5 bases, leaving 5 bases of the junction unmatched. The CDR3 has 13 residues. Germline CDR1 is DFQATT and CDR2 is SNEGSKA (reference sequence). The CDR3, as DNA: TGCAGTGCTCGCCGACAGGGTACCGGGGAGCTGTTTTTT. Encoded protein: CSARRQGTGELFF.

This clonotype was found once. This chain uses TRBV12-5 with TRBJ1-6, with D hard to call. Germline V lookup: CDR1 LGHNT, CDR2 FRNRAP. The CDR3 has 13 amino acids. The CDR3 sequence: CASSSIPYSPLHF. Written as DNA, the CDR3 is TGTGCCAGCAGTTCGATTCCTTATTCACCCCTCCACTTT. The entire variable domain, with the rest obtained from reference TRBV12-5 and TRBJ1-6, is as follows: DARVTQTPRHKVTEMGQEVTMRCQPILGHNTVFWYRQTMMQGLELLAYFRNRAPLDDSGMPKDRFSAEMPDATLATLKIQPSEPRDSAVYFCASSSIPYSPLHFGNGTRLTVT.

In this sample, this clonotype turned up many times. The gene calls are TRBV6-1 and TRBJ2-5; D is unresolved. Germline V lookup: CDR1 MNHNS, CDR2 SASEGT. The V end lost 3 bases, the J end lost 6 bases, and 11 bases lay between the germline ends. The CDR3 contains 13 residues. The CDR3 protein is CASSDVPRKTQYF. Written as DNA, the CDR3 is TGTGCCAGCAGTGATGTCCCTCGAAAGACCCAGTACTTC.